These 9 T cell receptor beta chains were all obtained from the same sample, sequenced in a study of cytomegalovirus exposure and HLA in healthy donors. PCR employed 60 Vbeta and 13 Jbeta primers. Using immunoSEQ multiplex PCR, the repertoire was profiled, and TCRdb retains in-frame clones only, with some absent. The table lists around 190,000 clones, around 77% of them singletons, with just under 3% in the top ten. Sequenced sample: PBMCs. Source of these receptors: a woman aged 25-40 years in good health and CMV-seronegative.

The chain couples TRBV7-2 to TRBJ2-7; TRBD2 matches 9 bases. The CDR3 totals 14 residues. Trimming removed 4 bases from V and 7 bases from J; junction bases left unmatched: 8. In germline, CDR1 is SGHTA, CDR2 FQGNSA. The CDR3 nucleotides are TGTGCCAGCAGCTCAAAGCGGGAGGTCGAGGAGCAGTACTTC. Protein product: CASSSKREVEEQYF.

V usage is TRBV4-2 and J usage is TRBJ2-1; 10 bases line up with TRBD1. V was clipped by 8 bases and J by 7 bases; unmatched bases: 11. Germline CDR1 reads LGHNA; CDR2 reads YNFKEQ. The CDR3 sequence is 15 residues long. CDR3 coding DNA: TGTGCCAGCCAAAACCCGGGACAGGGGTATAATGAGCAGTTCTTC. Translated: CASQNPGQGYNEQFF.

This sequence joins TRBV19 and TRBJ1-5; perhaps TRBD1 as D (5 bases). Trimming took off 3 bases at V and 9 bases at J, with 21 bases between the two ends. This CDR3 is 16 amino acids long. Germline CDR1 and CDR2: LNHDA and SQIVND (reference sequence). The chain's CDR3 is CASSIGGAPGLRPQHF. As DNA, the CDR3 is TGTGCCAGTAGTATCGGAGGGGCCCCCGGCCTCCGGCCCCAGCATTTT.

A single count supports this clone. J is TRBJ2-7 and V is TRBV6-1; TRBD2 is a possible D gene (5 bases). Germline values: CDR1 MNHNS, CDR2 SASEGT. V was shortened by 5 bases and J by 3 bases, with 14 bases between the two germline ends. There are 14 residues in the CDR3. As DNA, the CDR3 is TGTGCCAGCAGTCGGACGGGGAGCTTCTACGAGCAGTACTTC. Amino acid sequence: CASSRTGSFYEQYF.

In DNA form, the CDR3 reads TGTGCCAGTATGCAGGGGTGGGACAATCAGCCCCAGCATTTT. This sequence encodes CASMQGWDNQPQHF. The rearrangement uses TRBV19 and TRBJ1-5; TRBD1 might be the D (6 bases). This CDR3 contains 14 residues. The V gene's germline CDR1 is LNHDA and CDR2 SQIVND (reference sequence). The ends were cut back, 7 bases at V and 3 bases at J, with 13 bases in the middle.

This clone was observed once. V gene TRBV5-5 combines with J gene TRBJ1-2; D call uncertain. Germline values: CDR1 SGHKS, CDR2 YYEKEE (reference sequence). Trimming cost V 0 bases and J 0 bases, with 9 bases left between them. This CDR3 spans 15 amino acids. CDR3 protein: CASSLGSQSNYGYTF. In DNA form, the CDR3 reads TGTGCCAGCAGCTTGGGCTCTCAGTCTAACTATGGCTACACCTTC.

This rearrangement joins TRBV9 to TRBJ2-7; D is perhaps TRBD1 (6 bases). This CDR3 has 15 amino acids. V shed 2 bases and J shed 1 base, with 13 bases lying between them. Germline V gives CDR1 SGDLS, CDR2 YYNGEE. As DNA, the CDR3 is TGTGCCAGCAGCGTCTCCGGGACACCTTCCTACGAGCAGTACTTC. Encoded protein: CASSVSGTPSYEQYF.

V usage is TRBV7-9 and J usage is TRBJ2-1; TRBD2 matches 8 bases. V dropped 5 bases and J dropped 10; count of bases not matched to a gene: 16. The CDR3 runs 16 residues. Germline assignment: CDR1 SEHNR and CDR2 FQNEAQ (reference sequence). This CDR3 is CASSPPRGSGNEEQFF. CDR3 bases: TGTGCCAGCAGCCCCCCTAGAGGTAGCGGGAATGAGGAGCAGTTCTTC.

V is TRBV18 and J is TRBJ2-7; no firm D call. The CDR3 length is 13 residues. Trimming left V 2 bases short and J 3 bases short, with 8 bases between. CDR1 is KGHSH and CDR2 is LQKENI in the germline V gene. CDR3 nucleotide sequence: TGTGCCAGCTCACCAGAGATTAGCTACGAGCAGTACTTC. Translation: CASSPEISYEQYF.